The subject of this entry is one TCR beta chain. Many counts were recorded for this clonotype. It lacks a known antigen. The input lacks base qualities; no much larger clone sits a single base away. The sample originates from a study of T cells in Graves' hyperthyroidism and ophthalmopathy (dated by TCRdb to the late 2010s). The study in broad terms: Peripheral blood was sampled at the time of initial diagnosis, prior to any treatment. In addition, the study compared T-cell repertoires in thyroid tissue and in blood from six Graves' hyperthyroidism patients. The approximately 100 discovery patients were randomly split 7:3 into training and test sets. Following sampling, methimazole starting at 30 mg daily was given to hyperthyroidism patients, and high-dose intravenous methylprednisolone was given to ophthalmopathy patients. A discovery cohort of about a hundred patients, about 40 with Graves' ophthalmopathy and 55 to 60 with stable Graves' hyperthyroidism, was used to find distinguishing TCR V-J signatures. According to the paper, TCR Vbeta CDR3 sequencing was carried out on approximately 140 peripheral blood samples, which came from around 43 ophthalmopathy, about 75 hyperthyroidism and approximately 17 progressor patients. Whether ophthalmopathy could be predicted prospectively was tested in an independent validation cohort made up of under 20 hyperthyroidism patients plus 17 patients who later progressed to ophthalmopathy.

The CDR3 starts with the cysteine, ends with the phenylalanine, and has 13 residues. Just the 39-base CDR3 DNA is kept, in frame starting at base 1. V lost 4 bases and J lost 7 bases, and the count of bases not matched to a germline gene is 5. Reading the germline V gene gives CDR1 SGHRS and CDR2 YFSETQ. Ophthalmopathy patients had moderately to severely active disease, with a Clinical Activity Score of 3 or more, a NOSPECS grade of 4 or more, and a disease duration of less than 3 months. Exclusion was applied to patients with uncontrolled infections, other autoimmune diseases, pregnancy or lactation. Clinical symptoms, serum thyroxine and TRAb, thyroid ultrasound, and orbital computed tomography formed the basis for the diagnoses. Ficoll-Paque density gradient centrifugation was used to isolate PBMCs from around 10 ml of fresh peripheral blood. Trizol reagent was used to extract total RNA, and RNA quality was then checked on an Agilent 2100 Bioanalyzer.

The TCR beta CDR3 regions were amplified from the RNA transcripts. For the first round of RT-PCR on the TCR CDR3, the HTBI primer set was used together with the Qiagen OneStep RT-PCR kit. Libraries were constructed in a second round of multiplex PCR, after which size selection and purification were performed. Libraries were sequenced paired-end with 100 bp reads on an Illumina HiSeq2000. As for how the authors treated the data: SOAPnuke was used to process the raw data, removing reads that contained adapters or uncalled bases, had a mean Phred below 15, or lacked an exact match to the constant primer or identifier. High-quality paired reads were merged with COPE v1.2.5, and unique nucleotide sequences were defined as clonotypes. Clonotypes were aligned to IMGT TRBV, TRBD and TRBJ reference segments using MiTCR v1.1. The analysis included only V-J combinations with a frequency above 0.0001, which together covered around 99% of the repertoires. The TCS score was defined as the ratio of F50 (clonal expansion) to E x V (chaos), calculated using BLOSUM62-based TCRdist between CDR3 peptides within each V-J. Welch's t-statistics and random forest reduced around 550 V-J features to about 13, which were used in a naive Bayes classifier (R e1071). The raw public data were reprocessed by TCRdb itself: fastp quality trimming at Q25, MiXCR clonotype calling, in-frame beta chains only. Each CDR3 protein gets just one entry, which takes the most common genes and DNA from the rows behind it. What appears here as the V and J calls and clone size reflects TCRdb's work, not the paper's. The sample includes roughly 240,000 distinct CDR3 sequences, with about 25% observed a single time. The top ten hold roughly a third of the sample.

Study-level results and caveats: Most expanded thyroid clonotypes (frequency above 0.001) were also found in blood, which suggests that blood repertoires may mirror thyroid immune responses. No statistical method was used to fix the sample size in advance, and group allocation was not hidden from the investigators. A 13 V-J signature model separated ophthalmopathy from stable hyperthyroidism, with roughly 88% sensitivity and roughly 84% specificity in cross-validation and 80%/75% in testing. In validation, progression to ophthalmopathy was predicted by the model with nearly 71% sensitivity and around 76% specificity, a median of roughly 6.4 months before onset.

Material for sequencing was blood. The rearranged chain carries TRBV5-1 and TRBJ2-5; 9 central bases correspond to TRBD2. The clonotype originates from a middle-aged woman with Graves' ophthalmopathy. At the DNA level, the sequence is TGCGCCAGCAGCAGCGGGGGGCCGGGGACCCAGTACTTC. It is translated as CASSSGGPGTQYF. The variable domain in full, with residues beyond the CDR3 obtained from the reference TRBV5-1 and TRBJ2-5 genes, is KAGVTQTPRYLIKTRGQQVTLSCSPISGHRSVSWYQQTPGQGLQFLFEYFSETQRNKGNFPGRFSGRQFSNSRSEMNVSTLELGDSALYLCASSSGGPGTQYFGPGTRLLVL.